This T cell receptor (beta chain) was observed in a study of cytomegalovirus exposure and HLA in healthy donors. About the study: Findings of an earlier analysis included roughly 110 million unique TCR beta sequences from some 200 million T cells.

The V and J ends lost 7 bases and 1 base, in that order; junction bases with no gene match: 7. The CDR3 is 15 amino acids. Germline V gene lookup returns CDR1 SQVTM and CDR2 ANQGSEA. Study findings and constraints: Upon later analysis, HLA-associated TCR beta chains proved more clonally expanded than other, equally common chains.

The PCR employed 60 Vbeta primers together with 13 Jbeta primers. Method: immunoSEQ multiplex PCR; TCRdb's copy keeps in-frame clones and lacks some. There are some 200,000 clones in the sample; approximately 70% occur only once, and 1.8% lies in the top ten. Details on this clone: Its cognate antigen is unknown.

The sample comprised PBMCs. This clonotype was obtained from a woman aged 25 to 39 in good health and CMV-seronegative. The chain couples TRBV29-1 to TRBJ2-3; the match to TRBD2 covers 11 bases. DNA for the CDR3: TGCAGCGCTGTAGCGGGGGGGCCTGGCACAGATACGCAGTATTTT. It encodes CSAVAGGPGTDTQYF.